This T cell receptor beta chain emerged from a study of PD-L1 blockade in urothelial cancer. Study summary: There were a median of around 140,000 T cells in blood samples.

Time point in this sample: pretreatment peripheral blood. Patient disease was locally advanced or metastatic urothelial carcinoma. Samples were collected from each patient before treatment and during treatment. Each patient gave between 1 and 8 of them in total. Germline CDR1 SNHLY, CDR2 FYNNEI. The CDR3 is made up of 12 amino acids. The V end was cut by 3 bases, the J end by 5 bases, with 5 bases between. Some clones are missing from TCRdb's copy, which holds only in-frame ones; the method was immunoSEQ multiplex PCR. The sample lists about 52,000 clones, about three quarters occurring once. The source of this sequence is a man aged 65 to 85 with urothelial cancer. The sequencing here drew on PBMCs, taken around atezolizumab (anti-PD-L1) treatment. The gene calls are TRBV2 and TRBJ1-5; D gene ambiguous. CDR3 sequence reads: CASSERYQPQHF. Here the CDR3 DNA reads TGTGCCAGCAGTGAGCGTTATCAGCCCCAGCATTTT.